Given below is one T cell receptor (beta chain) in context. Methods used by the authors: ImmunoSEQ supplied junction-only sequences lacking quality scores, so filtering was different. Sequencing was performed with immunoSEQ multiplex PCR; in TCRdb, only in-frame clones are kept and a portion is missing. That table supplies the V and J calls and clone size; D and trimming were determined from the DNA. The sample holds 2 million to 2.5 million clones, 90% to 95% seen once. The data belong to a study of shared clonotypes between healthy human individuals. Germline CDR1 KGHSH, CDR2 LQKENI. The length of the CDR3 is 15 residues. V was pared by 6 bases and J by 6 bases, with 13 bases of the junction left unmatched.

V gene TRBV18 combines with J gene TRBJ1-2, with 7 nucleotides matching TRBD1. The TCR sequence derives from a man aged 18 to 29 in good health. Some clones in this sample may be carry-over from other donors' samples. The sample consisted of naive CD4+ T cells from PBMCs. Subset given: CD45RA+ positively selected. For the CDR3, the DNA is TGTGCCAGCTCCCCGTCAACCACAGGGGAGGATGGCTACACCTTC. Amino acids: CASSPSTTGEDGYTF.